This TCR beta chain was sequenced during a study of T-cell reconstitution after alpha-beta-depleted transplantation in children (dated by TCRdb to about 2016). With respect to the entire study: Using TCR repertoire profiling, the study quantitatively followed how T-cell immune reconstitution unfolded in children after TCRalphabeta/CD19-depleted allogeneic hematopoietic cell transplantation. Study-wide conclusions, independent of this receptor: In some patients, high TCRbeta diversity at day 60 was attributed to recipient T cells and intrathymic progenitors that had survived conditioning. The apparently early recovery of alphabetaT-cell counts about two months after transplant reportedly depended on only several hundred rapidly expanded clones that came from non-depleted graft cells. Over the following months the frequencies of hyperexpanded clones went down, and after one year T-cell counts and TCRbeta diversity were mostly credited to newly produced T cells.

There are 16 amino acids in the CDR3, from cysteine to phenylalanine inclusive. The kept DNA is CDR3 alone, 48 bases in frame from the first base. Reading the germline V gene gives CDR1 MDHEN and CDR2 SYDVKM. The V end loses 3 bases and the J end loses 4 bases, and a stretch of 17 bases separates them. Library preparation was by PCR. Sequencing took place on an Illumina HiSeq 2500. Molecular barcoding was employed in the preparation of TCR libraries, with unique molecular identifiers being used to normalize TCRbeta repertoire quantification. TCRdb took the public reads, trimmed them with fastp at Q25, ran MiXCR for clone calling and kept in-frame beta chains. Each entry merges the rows of one CDR3 protein and shows their most common DNA and genes. The sample table shows about 200,000 distinct CDR3 sequences, and around 7% are seen once. In total, the top ten clones hold 5% to 6.5% of the sample. In the paper's terms, the treatment or condition label means: allogeneic hematopoietic cell transplantation with graft depleted of TCRalphabeta T cells and CD19 B cells. Transplant recipients were children who received TCRalphabeta/CD19-depleted allogeneic hematopoietic cell grafts.

This clonotype was detected ten times or more. Its cognate antigen has yet to be identified. Per-nucleotide qualities are absent, and no much larger clonotype sits a single base away. The origin of this receptor is a boy younger than 10 with acute lymphoblastic leukemia, due to receive a stem cell transplant. This sample comprised PBMCs, obtained before TCRalphabeta/CD19-depleted stem cell transplant. The receptor chain draws on TRBV28 and TRBJ2-3, and perhaps TRBD1 as D gene, on 6 matching bases. The CDR3 loop reads CASSFGVRGTSDTQYF. The DNA reads as follows: TGTGCCAGCAGTTTCGGGGTGAGGGGGACGTCAGATACGCAGTATTTT.